One sample yielded the 27 T cell receptor beta chains listed below, sequenced in a study of blood T cells in healthy people across ages. A J-beta primer mix and a sample-barcoded 5' primer were used in a second PCR of roughly 6 to 12 cycles. MiXCR was run by TCRdb on the 5' RACE reads, yielding one entry per CDR3 protein. This table holds about 800,000 distinct CDR3 sequences, roughly 25% found once. This sample was also put to use in a study of T cells of mothers and their children.

The sequenced sample was blood. The receptors derive from a boy younger than 18 in good health.

This clonotype has just a few counts. CDR3 loop: CASSVNVWGTDYNEQFF. CDR3 nucleotide sequence: TGTGCCAGCAGCGTAAATGTATGGGGGACAGATTACAATGAGCAGTTCTTC. The chain employs TRBV9 and TRBJ2-1; 7 positions agree with TRBD1. This CDR3 contains 17 residues. CDR1 is SGDLS and CDR2 is YYNGEE in the germline V gene. V gave up 1 base and J gave up 4 bases; unmatched junction bases: 11.

This clonotype has a count of ten or more. V is TRBV12-3 or TRBV12-4 and J is TRBJ2-1; D is possibly TRBD2 (6 bases). The CDR3 spans 15 residues. V gave up 5 bases and J gave up 7 bases, with 18 bases separating them. CDR3 sequence: CASSSGGSGGNEQFF. The CDR3 coding sequence is TGTGCCAGCAGTAGTGGAGGGTCAGGCGGGAATGAGCAGTTCTTC.

The sample holds a few counts of this clonotype. The chain carries TRBV7-2 and TRBJ2-5, with 9 bases lining up with TRBD2. The germline V gene has CDR1 SGHTA and CDR2 FQGNSA. This CDR3 is built from 15 residues. With V trimmed by 2 bases and J by 1 base, 2 bases remained unmatched. CDR3 DNA: TGTGCCAGCAGCTTAATGCGGGAGGGCCAAGAGACCCAGTACTTC. It codes for CASSLMREGQETQYF.

The genes are TRBV20-1 and TRBJ2-5, with D unresolved. CDR1 DFQATT and CDR2 SNEGSKA come from the germline V gene (reference sequence). Deletions cut 6 bases from V and 5 bases from J, with 13 bases between. The CDR3 runs 12 residues. CDR3 residues: CSATDDGETQYF. CDR3 nucleotides: TGCAGTGCGACCGACGATGGGGAGACCCAGTACTTC.

This clonotype was counted a few times. The CDR3, as DNA: TGTGCCAGCAGCCAAGCGACCAGAAAGCAGTTCTTC. It yields the protein CASSQATRKQFF. The chain combines TRBV14 with TRBJ2-1; D unresolved. This CDR3 has 12 residues. Germline values: CDR1 SGHDN, CDR2 FVKESK. The V end was cut by 1 base, the J end by 11 bases, with 9 bases between.

This clonotype was detected a few times. The V and J genes are TRBV11-2 and TRBJ1-2; TRBD1 aligns across 7 bases. The CDR3 has 15 residues. V lost 4 bases and J lost 8; bases outside the gene matches: 13. The germline V gene encodes CDR1 SGHAT and CDR2 FQNNGV. CDR3 protein: CASSSPRKDRNGYTF. CDR3 nucleotides: TGTGCCAGCAGCTCGCCGAGAAAGGACAGGAACGGCTACACCTTC.

The chain joins TRBV12-3 or TRBV12-4 to TRBJ2-5; 11 bases map to TRBD2. The ends lost 5 bases at V and 5 bases at J; junction bases unmatched: 10. The CDR3 loop spans 16 amino acids. The CDR3 DNA reads TGTGCCAGCAGTCCGGGGACTAGCGGTATCGGGGAGACCCAGTACTTC. Its protein is CASSPGTSGIGETQYF.

This clonotype was seen repeatedly, ten times or more. The chain employs TRBV20-1 and TRBJ2-1; a possible D gene is TRBD2 (5 bases). This CDR3 region has 16 residues. V was cut by 3 bases and J by 0 bases, with 15 bases left in between. Germline lookup yields CDR1 DFQATT and CDR2 SNEGSKA (reference sequence). The CDR3 sequence is CSASGDSRSSYNEQFF. The DNA for the CDR3 is TGCAGTGCTAGCGGGGATAGTAGGAGCTCCTACAATGAGCAGTTCTTC.

This clonotype was seen more than once but under ten times. The chain is built from TRBV18 and TRBJ2-1, with 7 nucleotides matching TRBD2. With V trimmed by 3 bases and J by 3 bases, 5 bases remained unmatched. From germline, CDR1 is KGHSH and CDR2 LQKENI. The CDR3 extends over 15 amino acids. The CDR3 here is CASSPSGNFYNEQFF. Written as DNA, the CDR3 is TGTGCCAGCTCACCGAGCGGGAACTTCTACAATGAGCAGTTCTTC.

On this clonotype: The CDR3 does not end in the conserved phenylalanine or tryptophan, so this is likely a read error. This sequence joins TRBV4-1 and TRBJ2-5, with D perhaps matching TRBD1 (5 bases). TRBJ2-1 matches the DNA end more closely, so the J call is doubtful. Germline assignment: CDR1 MGHRA and CDR2 YSYEKL. This CDR3 is built from 14 residues. CDR3 sequence: CASSQDGAADEQFL. The CDR3 region has the DNA TGCGCCAGCAGCCAAGATGGGGCAGCCGATGAGCAGTTCCTC.

The chain joins TRBV7-2 to TRBJ2-5, with D possibly being TRBD1 (7 bases). Germline values: CDR1 SGHTA, CDR2 FQGNSA. The V gene lost 4 bases and the J gene lost 11 bases, with 20 bases spanning the gap. This CDR3 is 14 amino acids long. CDR3 sequence (DNA): TGTGCCAGCAGCTCCAGGGGGGCAGGTCAGTCGCAGTACTTC. It codes for CASSSRGAGQSQYF.

This clonotype was recorded only once. The DNA for the CDR3 is TGCAGTACTCCCAGTGGGGCCGGGGAGCTGTTTTTT. Protein sequence: CSTPSGAGELFF. V is TRBV20-1 and J is TRBJ2-2; D is unresolved. The CDR3 length is 12 residues. Looked up from germline, CDR1 is DFQATT and CDR2 is SNEGSKA (reference sequence). V was trimmed by 8 bases and J by 6 bases, leaving 13 bases between them.

V gene TRBV7-2 combines with J gene TRBJ2-1; D not certain. V dropped 3 bases and J dropped 4 bases, with 7 bases sitting between them. The CDR3 extends over 13 amino acids. Per germline, CDR1 SGHTA and CDR2 FQGNSA. CDR3 sequence (DNA): TGTGCCAGCAGCTTTCAGTGGTACAATGAGCAGTTCTTC. This translates into CASSFQWYNEQFF. The whole variable domain, remainder taken from reference TRBV7-2 and TRBJ2-1, is GAGVSQSPSNKVTEKGKDVELRCDPISGHTALYWYRQSLGQGLEFLIYFQGNSAPDKSGLPSDRFSAERTGGSVSTLTIQRTQQEDSAVYLCASSFQWYNEQFFGPGTRLTVL.

This clonotype occurred a few times. This chain joins TRBV28 and TRBJ2-1; D unclear. Trimming left V 3 bases short and J 6 bases short, with 6 bases between. The CDR3 runs 12 residues. Germline CDR1 reads MDHEN; CDR2 reads SYDVKM. The CDR3 is CASSFSVNEQFF. As DNA, the CDR3 is TGTGCCAGCAGTTTCTCGGTCAATGAGCAGTTCTTC. Drawing the rest from reference TRBV28 and TRBJ2-1, the complete variable domain is DVKVTQSSRYLVKRTGEKVFLECVQDMDHENMFWYRQDPGLGLRLIYFSYDVKMKEKGDIPEGYSVSREKKERFSLILESASTNQTSMYLCASSFSVNEQFFGPGTRLTVL.

The chain joins TRBV5-1 to TRBJ2-5; D is possibly TRBD1 (5 bases). The CDR3 consists of 12 residues. V dropped 7 bases and J dropped 2 bases, with 9 bases sitting between them. Per the germline V gene, CDR1 is SGHRS and CDR2 is YFSETQ. The CDR3 nucleotides read TGCGCCAGCCGAAAGGGGCAAGAGACCCAGTACTTC. Its translation is CASRKGQETQYF.

The chain couples TRBV4-1 to TRBJ2-5; D may be TRBD2 (6 bases). V dropped 4 bases and J dropped 0 bases, with 9 bases sitting between them. CDR3 length equals 14 residues. Germline-derived CDR1 and CDR2 are MGHRA and YSYEKL. CDR3 nucleotides: TGCGCCAGCAGCCCCCGGGACTACCAAGAGACCCAGTACTTC. Translating it yields CASSPRDYQETQYF.

The chain carries TRBV7-2 and TRBJ1-3, with 10 positions matching TRBD1. This CDR3 spans 18 amino acids. Germline CDR1 and CDR2: SGHTA and FQGNSA. V lost 8 bases and J lost 2; bases outside the gene matches: 15. The CDR3 sequence: CASGGGTGEVLTGNTIYF. The CDR3 DNA reads TGTGCCAGCGGGGGGGGGACAGGGGAAGTCCTGACTGGAAACACCATATATTTT.

The table lists this clonotype with a few counts. The rearrangement joins TRBV12-3 or TRBV12-4 to TRBJ2-5; a weak D match, TRBD1 (5 bases). Trimming stripped 5 bases from V and 1 base from J, with 11 bases between. The CDR3 runs to 14 residues. The CDR3 loop is CASSPDSFQETQYF. The CDR3 DNA follows: TGTGCCAGCAGTCCTGACAGCTTCCAAGAGACCCAGTACTTC.

The chain uses TRBV28 and TRBJ2-2; 15 bases line up with TRBD2. Germline CDR1 and CDR2: MDHEN and SYDVKM. This CDR3 is 20 amino acids long. V lost 3 bases and J lost 1; bases outside the gene matches: 9. The CDR3 protein is CASSFKPGLAGGVNTGELFF. The CDR3 nucleotides are TGTGCCAGCAGTTTTAAACCGGGACTAGCGGGAGGTGTGAACACCGGGGAGCTGTTTTTT. The full variable domain, its missing parts supplied by reference TRBV28 and TRBJ2-2, is DVKVTQSSRYLVKRTGEKVFLECVQDMDHENMFWYRQDPGLGLRLIYFSYDVKMKEKGDIPEGYSVSREKKERFSLILESASTNQTSMYLCASSFKPGLAGGVNTGELFFGEGSRLTVL.

The rearrangement uses TRBV14 and TRBJ2-3; 7 bases align to TRBD2. The CDR3 spans 17 residues. Germline V CDR1 and CDR2: SGHDN, FVKESK. With 3 bases clipped from V and 1 base from J, the junction kept 10 bases outside the gene matches. CDR3 DNA sequence: TGTGCCAGCAGCCAGCCGGCGGGAGTCCGCGGCACAGATACGCAGTATTTT. Translated: CASSQPAGVRGTDTQYF.

The chain couples TRBV27 to TRBJ1-5; no clear D. The CDR3 sequence is 15 residues long. Germline V gives CDR1 MNHEY, CDR2 SMNVEV (reference sequence). Trimming left V 2 bases short and J 5 bases short, with 13 bases between. The CDR3 sequence is CASSLGRAGDQPQHF. In DNA, the CDR3 is TGTGCCAGCAGTTTAGGGAGGGCAGGCGATCAGCCCCAGCATTTT.

This clonotype is a singleton in its sample. CDR3 in amino acids: CASSLIGQGPHEQFF. The CDR3 DNA reads as TGTGCCAGCAGTTTAATAGGACAGGGGCCCCATGAGCAGTTCTTC. This rearrangement joins TRBV27 to TRBJ2-1; 9 nucleotides match TRBD1. The germline V gene has CDR1 MNHEY and CDR2 SMNVEV (reference sequence). V gave up 2 bases and J gave up 8 bases; unmatched junction bases: 7. The CDR3 covers 15 residues.

The chain recombines TRBV2 with TRBJ1-1; TRBD1 is a possible D gene (6 bases). The V gene's germline CDR1 is SNHLY and CDR2 FYNNEI. There are 17 residues in the CDR3. V lost 1 base to trimming and J lost 7 bases, with 22 bases between them. CDR3 in DNA: TGTGCCAGCAGTGAAGAACCAAGACAGGTCTTTTATGATGAAGCTTTCTTT. Translating it yields CASSEEPRQVFYDEAFF.

The CDR3 DNA reads as TGTGCCAGCAAGATCGTTGGCGGGGGCGAAAAACTGTTTTTT. Translation gives CASKIVGGGEKLFF. J is TRBJ1-4 and V is TRBV12-3 or TRBV12-4; D perhaps matches TRBD1 (6 bases). V was shortened by 7 bases and J by 8 bases, with 17 bases between the two germline ends. This CDR3 comprises 14 residues.

This rearrangement joins TRBV28 to TRBJ2-7, with a tentative D call TRBD2 (5 bases). V dropped 3 bases and J dropped 3 bases, with 15 bases sitting between them. This CDR3 is built from 15 residues. Germline CDR1 reads MDHEN; CDR2 reads SYDVKM. The CDR3 protein is CASSFFAGTGYEQYF. In DNA form, the CDR3 reads TGTGCCAGCAGTTTTTTTGCGGGTACTGGCTACGAGCAGTACTTC. Complete variable domain (other parts from reference TRBV28 and TRBJ2-7): DVKVTQSSRYLVKRTGEKVFLECVQDMDHENMFWYRQDPGLGLRLIYFSYDVKMKEKGDIPEGYSVSREKKERFSLILESASTNQTSMYLCASSFFAGTGYEQYFGPGTRLTVT.

This clonotype appeared a few times. This CDR3 reads CASSYSPGQLNYGYTF. The CDR3 bases are TGTGCCAGCAGTTACTCCCCCGGACAGTTAAACTATGGCTACACCTTC. J is TRBJ1-2 and V is TRBV6-2 or TRBV6-3; D may be TRBD1 (6 bases). Germline-derived CDR1 and CDR2 are MNHEY and SVGEGT. The CDR3 runs to 16 residues. Trimming removed 0 bases at V and 2 bases at J, with 13 bases between.

This chain connects TRBV4-3 to TRBJ2-7, with a weak D call TRBD2 (6 bases). The DNA end is a closer match to TRBJ2-5, so the J assignment may be wrong. Germline assignment: CDR1 LGHNA and CDR2 YSLEER. CDR3 length: 19 residues. CDR3 loop: CASSQDWLGLSGDEETQYF. DNA for the CDR3: TGCGCCAGCAGCCAAGATTGGCTTGGTCTTAGCGGAGACGAAGAGACCCAGTACTTC.